This T cell receptor beta chain was recovered during a study of cytomegalovirus exposure and HLA in healthy donors. This clone was detected only a few times. What it recognizes is unknown. Study-level points and caveats: A later analysis showed that HLA-associated TCR beta chains had undergone more clonal expansion than equally common others.

PCR was performed using 60 Vbeta and 13 Jbeta primers. Sequencing used immunoSEQ multiplex PCR; TCRdb keeps in-frame clones, though not all of them. The sample lists fewer than 250,000 clones; over 80% were seen once. The CDR3 is made up of 12 amino acids. V lost 8 bases, J lost 8 bases, and 8 bases stayed unmatched. Germline V lookup: CDR1 MNHNS, CDR2 SASEGT. The specimen was PBMCs. The clonotype was recovered from a boy between 2 and 10 years old in good health and CMV-seronegative. The chain links TRBV6-1 to TRBJ1-2; 7 nucleotides line up with TRBD1. In DNA form, the CDR3 reads TGTGCCAGCTACCGACAGGGCAGAGGCTACACCTTC. This encodes CASYRQGRGYTF.